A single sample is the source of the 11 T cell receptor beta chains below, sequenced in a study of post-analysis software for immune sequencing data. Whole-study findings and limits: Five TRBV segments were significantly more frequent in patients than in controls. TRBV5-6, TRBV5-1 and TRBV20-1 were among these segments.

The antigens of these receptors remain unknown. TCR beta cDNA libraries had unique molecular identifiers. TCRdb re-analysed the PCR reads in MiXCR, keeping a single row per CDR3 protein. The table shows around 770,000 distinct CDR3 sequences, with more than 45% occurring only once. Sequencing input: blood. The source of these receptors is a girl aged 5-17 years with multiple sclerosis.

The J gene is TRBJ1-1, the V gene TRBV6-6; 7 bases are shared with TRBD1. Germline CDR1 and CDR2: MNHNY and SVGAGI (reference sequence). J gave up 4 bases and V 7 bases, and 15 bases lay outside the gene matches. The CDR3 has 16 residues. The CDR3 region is CASIELSGPGGTEAFF. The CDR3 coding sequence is TGTGCCAGCATTGAACTCTCCGGGCCAGGGGGCACTGAAGCTTTCTTT.

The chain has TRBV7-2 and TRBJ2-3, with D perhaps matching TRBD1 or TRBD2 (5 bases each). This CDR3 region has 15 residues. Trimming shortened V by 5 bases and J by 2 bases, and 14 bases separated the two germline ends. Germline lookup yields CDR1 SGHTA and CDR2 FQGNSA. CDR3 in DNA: TGTGCCAGCAGCCCCCGAGGGGATCCCACAGATACGCAGTATTTT. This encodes CASSPRGDPTDTQYF.

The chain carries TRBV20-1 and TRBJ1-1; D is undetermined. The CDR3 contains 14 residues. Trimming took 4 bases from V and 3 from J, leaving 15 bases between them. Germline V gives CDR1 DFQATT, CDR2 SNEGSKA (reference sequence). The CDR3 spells CSAMARWAHTEAFF. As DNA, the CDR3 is TGCAGTGCTATGGCTCGGTGGGCTCACACTGAAGCTTTCTTT.

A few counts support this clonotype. Written as DNA, the CDR3 is TGTGCCACCAGCGCATCCTTGGAAATTTCCTACGAGCAGTACTTC. Its protein product is CATSASLEISYEQYF. V and J are TRBV15 and TRBJ2-7, with D unclear. V was trimmed by 5 bases and J by 1 base, leaving 15 bases between them. Germline V gene sequence: CDR1 LNHNV, CDR2 YYDKDF (reference sequence). The CDR3 has 15 residues.

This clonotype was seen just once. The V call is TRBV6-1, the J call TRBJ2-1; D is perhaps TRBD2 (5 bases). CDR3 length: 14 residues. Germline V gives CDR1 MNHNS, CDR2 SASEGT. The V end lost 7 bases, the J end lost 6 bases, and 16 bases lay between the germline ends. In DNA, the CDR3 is TGTGCCAGCACCCTAAGCGGAGGAGGCAATGAGCAGTTCTTC. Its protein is CASTLSGGGNEQFF.

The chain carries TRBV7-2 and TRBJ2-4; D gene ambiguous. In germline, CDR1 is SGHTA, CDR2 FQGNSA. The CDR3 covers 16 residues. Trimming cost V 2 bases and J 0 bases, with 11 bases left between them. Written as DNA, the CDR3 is TGTGCCAGCAGCTTATCCCTCAGAGGAGCCAAAAACATTCAGTACTTC. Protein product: CASSLSLRGAKNIQYF.

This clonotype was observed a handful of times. CDR3 amino acids: CASSPYYGAGYTF. The CDR3 region has the DNA TGTGCCAGCAGCCCGTATTATGGAGCGGGCTACACCTTC. V usage is TRBV11-1 and J usage is TRBJ1-2; no clear D gene. Trimming removed 5 bases from V and 8 bases from J, with 15 bases in between. CDR1 and CDR2 (germline): SGHAT, FQDESV (reference sequence). This CDR3 region has 13 residues.

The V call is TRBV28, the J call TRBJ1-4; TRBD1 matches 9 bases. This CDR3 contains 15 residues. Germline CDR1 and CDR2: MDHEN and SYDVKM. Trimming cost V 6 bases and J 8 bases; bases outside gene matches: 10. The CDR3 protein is CASSQTGTGLEKLFF. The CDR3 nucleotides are TGTGCCAGCAGCCAGACCGGGACAGGGCTAGAAAAACTGTTTTTT.

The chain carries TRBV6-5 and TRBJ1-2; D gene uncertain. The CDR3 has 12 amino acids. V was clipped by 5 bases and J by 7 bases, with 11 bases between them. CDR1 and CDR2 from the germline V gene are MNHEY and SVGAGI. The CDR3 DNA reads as TGTGCCAGCAGTCCCGGCCGGATTGGCTACACCTTC. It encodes CASSPGRIGYTF.

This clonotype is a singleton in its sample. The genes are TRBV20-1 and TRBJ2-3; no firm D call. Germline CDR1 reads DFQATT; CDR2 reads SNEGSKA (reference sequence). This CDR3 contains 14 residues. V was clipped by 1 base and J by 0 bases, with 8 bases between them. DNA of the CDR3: TGCAGTGCTAGAGTTCTAACTAGCACAGATACGCAGTATTTT. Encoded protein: CSARVLTSTDTQYF.

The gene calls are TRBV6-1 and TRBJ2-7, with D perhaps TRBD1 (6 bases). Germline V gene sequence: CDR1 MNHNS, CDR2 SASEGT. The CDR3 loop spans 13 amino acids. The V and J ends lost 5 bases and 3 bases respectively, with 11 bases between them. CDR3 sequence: CASSSRDIYEQYF. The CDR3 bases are TGTGCCAGCAGTAGCCGGGACATCTACGAGCAGTACTTC.